The 4 T cell receptor beta chains reported below all come from one sample, sequenced in a study of blood T cell repertoires in COVID-19. Generated by immunoSEQ multiplex PCR, the TCRdb table keeps only in-frame clones and is missing some. The sample holds about 41,000 clones, 70% to 90% seen once. Sequenced sample: peripheral blood. The origin of the receptors is a man aged 55 to 70 with acute or convalescent COVID-19.

The chain's CDR3 is CASSPTGFRGNTIYF. The CDR3 DNA is TGTGCCAGCAGCCCGACAGGGTTTCGTGGAAACACCATATATTTT. This rearrangement joins TRBV9 to TRBJ1-3; the match to TRBD1 covers 7 bases. The length of the CDR3 is 15 residues. Germline CDR1 reads SGDLS; CDR2 reads YYNGEE. The V gene end was trimmed by 4 bases and the J gene end by 3 bases; junction bases not matched to a gene: 7.

The V and J genes are TRBV18 and TRBJ1-6; 11 nucleotides align to TRBD1. The CDR3 extends over 18 amino acids. The trim removed 5 bases at V and 9 bases at J, leaving 15 bases unmatched. Looked up from germline, CDR1 is KGHSH and CDR2 is LQKENI. CDR3 region: CASSKYSGGGQGASPLHF. The DNA for the CDR3 is TGTGCCAGCTCAAAATATAGCGGCGGCGGACAGGGGGCTTCACCCCTCCACTTT.

This chain links TRBV9 with TRBJ1-2; a possible D gene is TRBD1 (6 bases). The CDR3 covers 12 residues. The germline V and J ends were trimmed by 3 bases and 5 bases, with 8 bases remaining between them. Germline V gene lookup returns CDR1 SGDLS and CDR2 YYNGEE. CDR3: CASSGTAYGYTF. The CDR3 DNA sequence: TGTGCCAGCAGCGGGACAGCATATGGCTACACCTTC.

The V and J genes are TRBV11-2 and TRBJ2-2; D is uncertain. The CDR3 has 15 residues. The germline V gene has CDR1 SGHAT and CDR2 FQNNGV. Trimming took 7 bases from V and 1 from J, leaving 13 bases between them. The CDR3 DNA is TGTGCCAGCACCAAATCCCCGGGGAACACCGGGGAGCTGTTTTTT. It is translated as CASTKSPGNTGELFF.